The 30 T cell receptor beta chains in this list originate from one sample, sequenced in a study of control samples from healthy donors and cancer patients. Only in-frame clones appear in the TCRdb table, and some are missing; sequencing was by immunoSEQ multiplex PCR. The top ten clones hold roughly 0.54% of a sample with 100,000 to 150,000 clones, over 80% of them seen once. The specimen was PBMCs. The receptors originated from a man of 80 years or more with head and neck cancer.

The chain joins TRBV5-8 to TRBJ1-1; 12 nucleotides line up with TRBD1. CDR1 and CDR2 from the germline V gene are SGHTS and YDEGEE. The CDR3 extends over 16 amino acids. Trimming took 3 bases from V and 6 from J; bases not matched to a gene: 9. The CDR3 DNA follows: TGTGCCAGCAGCTGGACCGTGGGGACAGGGGGCTCTGAAGCTTTCTTT. Protein sequence: CASSWTVGTGGSEAFF. The complete variable domain, with remaining parts taken from reference TRBV5-8 and TRBJ1-1, reads EAGVTQSPTHLIKTRGQQATLRCSPISGHTSVYWYQQALGLGLQFLLWYDEGEERNRGNFPPRFSGRQFPNYSSELNVNALELEDSALYLCASSWTVGTGGSEAFFGQGTRLTVV.

The V and J genes are TRBV4-3 and TRBJ2-1; D gene ambiguous. CDR1 and CDR2 (germline): LGHNA, YSLEER. The ends were cut back, 1 base at V and 0 bases at J, with 7 bases in the middle. The CDR3 extends over 15 amino acids. The CDR3 DNA reads TGCGCCAGCAGCCAAGCCGGGCGCTCCTACAATGAGCAGTTCTTC. Translation gives CASSQAGRSYNEQFF.

Worth noting for this clone: At one boundary the junction diverges from the germline segment, which might be a read error. The chain joins TRBV30 to TRBJ2-3; TRBD1 or TRBD2 may be the D gene (6 bases each). The CDR3 contains 16 residues. In germline, CDR1 is GTSNPN, CDR2 SVGIG (reference sequence). In DNA, the CDR3 is TGTGTCTGGGGGCGGGGCACCCAGACGGGCACAGATACGCAGTATTTT. This encodes CVWGRGTQTGTDTQYF.

The chain links TRBV3-1 (or the pseudogene TRBV3-2) to TRBJ1-2; 8 nucleotides line up with TRBD1. The CDR3 runs 19 residues. Germline CDR1 is LGHDT and CDR2 is YNNKEL (reference sequence). Germline trimming cut 4 bases from V and 4 bases from J; bases unmatched to any gene: 20. The CDR3 nucleotides are TGTGCCAGCAGCCCAATTGGACAGGGAAAACCCTTGTCCCTCTATGGCTACACCTTC. It is translated as CASSPIGQGKPLSLYGYTF.

The chain carries TRBV24-1 and TRBJ2-2; 7 nucleotides align to TRBD2. The CDR3 consists of 14 residues. CDR1 is KGHDR and CDR2 is SFDVKD in the germline V gene. J gave up 6 bases and V 5 bases, and 5 bases lay outside the gene matches. CDR3 DNA: TGTGCCACCAGTGCGGGAGGCAGCGCCGGGGAGCTGTTTTTT. It yields the protein CATSAGGSAGELFF.

The chain combines TRBV24-1 with TRBJ2-2, with D possibly TRBD1 on 5 matching bases. The CDR3 totals 13 residues. Between the trimmed V and J ends, which lost 6 bases and 6 bases, there was a span of 10 bases. Germline CDR1 and CDR2: KGHDR and SFDVKD. CDR3 nucleotide sequence: TGTGCCACCAGTAAAGGGGCCCCCGGGGAGCTGTTTTTT. Protein sequence: CATSKGAPGELFF.

The chain couples TRBV11-2 to TRBJ2-1, with D hard to call. Trimming removed 4 bases from V and 3 bases from J, with 13 bases in between. This CDR3 contains 15 residues. Germline lookup yields CDR1 SGHAT and CDR2 FQNNGV. CDR3 loop: CASSSLLALYNEQFF. CDR3 coding DNA: TGTGCCAGCAGCTCCCTGTTGGCCCTCTACAATGAGCAGTTCTTC.

The rearrangement joins TRBV7-9 to TRBJ1-5; the D gene is possibly TRBD1 (6 bases). The CDR3 has 13 amino acids. V was clipped by 3 bases and J by 7 bases, with 10 bases between them. Germline CDR1 is SEHNR and CDR2 is FQNEAQ (reference sequence). The CDR3 protein is CASSLGGRQPQHF. CDR3 coding DNA: TGTGCCAGCAGCTTGGGGGGCCGCCAGCCCCAGCATTTT.

V usage is TRBV28 and J usage is TRBJ1-5; 9 bases map to TRBD1. V lost 4 bases to trimming and J lost 4 bases; unmatched junction nucleotides: 8. This CDR3 contains 16 residues. Looked up from germline, CDR1 is MDHEN and CDR2 is SYDVKM. The CDR3 sequence is CASSWHGTGKNQPQHF. CDR3 bases: TGTGCCAGCAGTTGGCACGGGACAGGGAAGAATCAGCCCCAGCATTTT.

This clone was seen only once. V gene TRBV12-5 combines with J gene TRBJ2-3, with D maybe TRBD1 (5 bases). With 6 bases removed from V and 4 bases from J, the gap between germline ends came to 14 bases. From germline, CDR1 is LGHNT and CDR2 FRNRAP. This CDR3 has 14 residues. Here the CDR3 reads CASGPPGFADTQYF. As DNA, the CDR3 is TGTGCTAGTGGCCCTCCAGGGTTCGCAGATACGCAGTATTTT.

The chain combines TRBV9 with TRBJ1-2; 9 bases are a match to TRBD1. CDR3 length: 14 amino acids. Germline V gene data show CDR1 as SGDLS and CDR2 as YYNGEE. J gave up 7 bases and V 0 bases, and 4 bases lay outside the gene matches. The CDR3 nucleotides read TGTGCCAGCAGCGTAGGACAGGGGGTATCTGGCTACACCTTC. This gives the protein CASSVGQGVSGYTF.

The J gene is TRBJ2-3, the V gene TRBV4-1, with TRBD2 identical over 7 bases. Germline CDR1 and CDR2: MGHRA and YSYEKL. Trimming at V came to 3 bases and at J to 5 bases, leaving 14 bases not matched to a gene. This CDR3 comprises 17 residues. Here the CDR3 reads CASSQGRAFRTQDTQYF. CDR3 DNA: TGCGCCAGCAGCCAGGGGAGGGCCTTTCGCACACAAGATACGCAGTATTTT.

The chain has TRBV29-1 and TRBJ2-7; 7 bases line up with TRBD1. The CDR3 consists of 12 residues. Trimming took 6 bases from V and 5 from J; bases not matched to a gene: 7. CDR1 and CDR2 from the germline V gene are SQVTM and ANQGSEA. The CDR3 DNA is TGCAGCGTCGGACAGGATAGCCACGAGCAGTACTTC. It translates to CSVGQDSHEQYF.

The chain carries TRBV19 and TRBJ1-2; D ambiguous. This CDR3 spans 11 amino acids. V lost 1 base and J 8 bases, leaving 5 bases between the germline ends. Germline V gene lookup returns CDR1 LNHDA and CDR2 SQIVND (reference sequence). CDR3 in amino acids: CASSIGLGYTF. Written as DNA, the CDR3 is TGTGCCAGTAGTATAGGCCTGGGCTACACCTTC. Full variable domain (rest looked up from reference TRBV19 and TRBJ1-2): DGGITQSPKYLFRKEGQNVTLSCEQNLNHDAMYWYRQDPGQGLRLIYYSQIVNDFQKGDIAEGYSVSREKKESFPLTVTSAQKNPTAFYLCASSIGLGYTFGSGTRLTVV.

The gene calls are TRBV5-6 and TRBJ2-7; D may be TRBD1 (5 bases). The length of the CDR3 is 14 residues. The germline V gene has CDR1 SGHDT and CDR2 YYEEEE. Trimming shortened V by 1 base and J by 3 bases, and 11 bases separated the two germline ends. DNA for the CDR3: TGTGCCAGCAGCTTGCGAGCAGGGAACTACGAGCAGTACTTC. Protein sequence: CASSLRAGNYEQYF.

This rearrangement joins TRBV5-1 to TRBJ2-3; 9 bases match TRBD2. V lost 5 bases, J lost 0 bases, and 10 bases stayed unmatched. Germline V lookup: CDR1 SGHRS, CDR2 YFSETQ. This CDR3 region has 17 residues. CDR3 protein: CASRIPSGATSTDTQYF. The DNA of the CDR3 is TGCGCCAGCAGAATCCCTAGCGGGGCCACTAGCACAGATACGCAGTATTTT.

This clone was seen a handful of times. The J gene is TRBJ2-7, the V gene TRBV20-1, with TRBD2 identical over 9 bases. The CDR3 sequence is 15 residues long. CDR1 is DFQATT and CDR2 is SNEGSKA in the germline V gene (reference sequence). Germline trimming cut 3 bases from V and 5 bases from J; bases unmatched to any gene: 11. DNA of the CDR3: TGCAGTGCTAGTACCGCCGGGACTAGCCGTAACGAGCAGTACTTC. Protein product: CSASTAGTSRNEQYF.

The J gene is TRBJ2-5, the V gene TRBV19, with TRBD2 matching 10 bases. The CDR3 has 16 amino acids. The germline V gene has CDR1 LNHDA and CDR2 SQIVND (reference sequence). Trimming at V came to 3 bases and at J to 4 bases, leaving 8 bases not matched to a gene. The chain's CDR3 is CASSIGASGSGETQYF. CDR3 in DNA: TGTGCCAGTAGTATTGGGGCTAGCGGGAGTGGAGAGACCCAGTACTTC. Full variable domain (outside the CDR3, taken from reference TRBV19 and TRBJ2-5): DGGITQSPKYLFRKEGQNVTLSCEQNLNHDAMYWYRQDPGQGLRLIYYSQIVNDFQKGDIAEGYSVSREKKESFPLTVTSAQKNPTAFYLCASSIGASGSGETQYFGPGTRLLVL.

The CDR3 nucleotides read TGTGCCAGCTCACCCCAAGGAGAAAGGGTGCTTGGCACTGAAGCTTTCTTT. Translation gives CASSPQGERVLGTEAFF. V is TRBV18 and J is TRBJ1-1; unclear D gene. V lost 3 bases to trimming and J lost 4 bases, with 21 bases between them. Germline CDR1 is KGHSH and CDR2 is LQKENI. The CDR3 spans 17 residues.

The V and J genes are TRBV19 and TRBJ1-1; 8 bases agree with TRBD1. The V gene end was trimmed by 3 bases and the J gene end by 1 base; junction bases not matched to a gene: 4. Germline V gene lookup returns CDR1 LNHDA and CDR2 SQIVND (reference sequence). This CDR3 region has 15 residues. CDR3 residues: CASSIQGAKNTEAFF. Here the CDR3 DNA reads TGTGCCAGTAGTATTCAGGGGGCGAAGAACACTGAAGCTTTCTTT.

The CDR3 sequence is CASSTIIGHEQFF. The CDR3, as DNA: TGTGCCAGCTCAACAATCATAGGGCATGAGCAGTTCTTC. The V gene is TRBV18, the J gene TRBJ2-1; D call uncertain. V lost 5 bases to trimming and J lost 8 bases, with 13 bases between them. The germline V gene encodes CDR1 KGHSH and CDR2 LQKENI. CDR3 length: 13 amino acids.

Only one count was recorded for this clone. J is TRBJ2-1 and V is TRBV5-1, with TRBD2 identical over 7 bases. The CDR3 has 16 residues. With 0 bases clipped from V and 7 bases from J, the junction kept 10 bases outside the gene matches. Germline V gene data show CDR1 as SGHRS and CDR2 as YFSETQ. CDR3 protein: CASSLEGLGGRNEQFF. The DNA of the CDR3 is TGCGCCAGCAGCTTGGAGGGTTTAGGCGGGAGAAATGAGCAGTTCTTC.

The chain recombines TRBV7-9 with TRBJ1-1; D ambiguous. In germline, CDR1 is SEHNR, CDR2 FQNEAQ (reference sequence). The CDR3 totals 13 residues. Deletions cut 5 bases from V and 0 bases from J, with 7 bases between. In nucleotides, the CDR3 is TGTGCCAGCAGCCCCCAGATGAACACTGAAGCTTTCTTT. Encoded protein: CASSPQMNTEAFF.

V gene TRBV6-1 combines with J gene TRBJ1-1; a possible D gene is TRBD1 (5 bases). Germline assignment: CDR1 MNHNS and CDR2 SASEGT. CDR3 length: 15 residues. V was shortened by 3 bases and J by 0 bases, with 11 bases between the two germline ends. The CDR3 bases are TGTGCCAGCAGTGACCCGGGGCGCATGAACACTGAAGCTTTCTTT. The encoded protein is CASSDPGRMNTEAFF.

V and J are TRBV2 and TRBJ1-5; 9 bases are shared with TRBD1. The CDR3 is 15 amino acids. CDR1 is SNHLY and CDR2 is FYNNEI in the germline V gene. V shed 2 bases, J shed 6 bases, and the junction held 5 bases outside the gene matches. The CDR3: CASSEPGQGSQPQHF. CDR3 in DNA: TGTGCCAGCAGTGAACCGGGACAGGGTAGTCAGCCCCAGCATTTT.

This rearrangement joins TRBV5-4 to TRBJ1-2; 11 bases are shared with TRBD1. Germline CDR1 and CDR2: SGHNT and YYREEE (reference sequence). The CDR3 covers 18 residues. V trimming: 0 bases; J trimming: 8 bases; junction bases outside the gene matches: 15. CDR3 in DNA: TGTGCCAGCAGCTTGGGGCGGACAGGGGGCGCGTCAGGAGGAGGCTACACCTTC. This translates into CASSLGRTGGASGGGYTF.

This chain joins TRBV2 and TRBJ1-5; no definite D call. V was cut by 4 bases and J by 7 bases, with 11 bases left in between. The CDR3 is 13 residues long. The germline gives CDR1 SNHLY, CDR2 FYNNEI. The CDR3 coding sequence is TGTGCCAGCAGTGTGGGAGGCGGACAGCCCCAGCATTTT. This codes for CASSVGGGQPQHF.

The J gene is TRBJ2-3, the V gene TRBV19; the match to TRBD2 covers 8 bases. This CDR3 contains 16 residues. Germline V gene lookup returns CDR1 LNHDA and CDR2 SQIVND (reference sequence). Trimming at V came to 3 bases and at J to 5 bases, leaving 10 bases not matched to a gene. In DNA form, the CDR3 reads TGTGCCAGTAGTATCGGGGCGGGAGGACCGGGAGATACGCAGTATTTT. Its protein is CASSIGAGGPGDTQYF.

The rearrangement joins TRBV7-2 to TRBJ2-1; TRBD2 might be the D (6 bases). CDR3 length: 16 amino acids. Trimming stripped 0 bases from V and 2 bases from J, with 11 bases between. Germline lookup yields CDR1 SGHTA and CDR2 FQGNSA. Here the CDR3 DNA reads TGTGCCAGCAGCTTAGCGAGAGGGAGGACCTACAATGAGCAGTTCTTC. Translated: CASSLARGRTYNEQFF.

The rearrangement links TRBV3-1 (or the pseudogene TRBV3-2) to TRBJ2-7; no firm D call. Trimming removed 6 bases from V and 1 base from J, with 16 bases in between. The CDR3 is made up of 15 amino acids. Per the germline V gene, CDR1 is LGHDT and CDR2 is YNNKEL (reference sequence). As DNA, the CDR3 is TGTGCCAGCAGAAGTATTAACAGCGTGTCCTACGAGCAGTACTTC. It specifies CASRSINSVSYEQYF.